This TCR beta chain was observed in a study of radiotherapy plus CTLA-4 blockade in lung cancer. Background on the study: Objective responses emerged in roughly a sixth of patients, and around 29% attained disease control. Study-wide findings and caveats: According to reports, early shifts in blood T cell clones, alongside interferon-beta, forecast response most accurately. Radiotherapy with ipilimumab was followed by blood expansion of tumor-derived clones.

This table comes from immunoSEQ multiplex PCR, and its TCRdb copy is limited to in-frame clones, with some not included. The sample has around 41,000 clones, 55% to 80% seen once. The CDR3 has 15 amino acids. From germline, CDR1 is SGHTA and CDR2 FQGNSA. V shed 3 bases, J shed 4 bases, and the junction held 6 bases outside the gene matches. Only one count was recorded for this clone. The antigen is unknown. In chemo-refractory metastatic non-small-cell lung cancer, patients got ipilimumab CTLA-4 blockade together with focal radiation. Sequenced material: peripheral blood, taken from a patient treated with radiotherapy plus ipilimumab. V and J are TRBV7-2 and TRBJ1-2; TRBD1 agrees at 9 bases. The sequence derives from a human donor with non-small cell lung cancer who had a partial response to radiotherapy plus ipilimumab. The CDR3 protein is CASSLPSTGGYGYTF. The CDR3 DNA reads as TGTGCCAGCAGCTTGCCTTCGACAGGGGGCTATGGCTACACCTTC.